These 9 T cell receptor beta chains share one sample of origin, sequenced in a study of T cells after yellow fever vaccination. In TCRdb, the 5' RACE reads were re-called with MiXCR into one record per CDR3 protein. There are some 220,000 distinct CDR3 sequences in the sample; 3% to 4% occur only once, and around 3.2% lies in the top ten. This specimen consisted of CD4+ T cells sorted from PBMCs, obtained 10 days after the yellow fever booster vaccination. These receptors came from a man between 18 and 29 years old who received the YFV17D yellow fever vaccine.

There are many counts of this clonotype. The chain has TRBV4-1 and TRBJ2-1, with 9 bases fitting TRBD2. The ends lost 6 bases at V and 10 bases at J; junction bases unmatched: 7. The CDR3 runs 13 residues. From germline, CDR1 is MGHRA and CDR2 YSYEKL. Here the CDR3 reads CASRGLASGEQFF. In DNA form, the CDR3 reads TGCGCCAGCAGGGGACTAGCATCAGGGGAGCAGTTCTTC.

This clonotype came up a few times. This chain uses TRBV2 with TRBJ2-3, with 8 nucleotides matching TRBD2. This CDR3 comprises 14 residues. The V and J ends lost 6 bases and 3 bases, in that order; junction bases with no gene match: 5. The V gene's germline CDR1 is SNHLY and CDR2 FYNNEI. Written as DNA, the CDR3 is TGTGCCAGCAGGACTAGCGAGGGAACAGATACGCAGTATTTT. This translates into CASRTSEGTDTQYF.

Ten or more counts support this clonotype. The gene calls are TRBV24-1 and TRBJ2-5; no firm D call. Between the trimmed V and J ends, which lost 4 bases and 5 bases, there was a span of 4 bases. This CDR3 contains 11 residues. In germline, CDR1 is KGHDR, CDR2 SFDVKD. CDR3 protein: CATSEGETQYF. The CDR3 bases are TGTGCCACCAGTGAAGGGGAGACCCAGTACTTC.

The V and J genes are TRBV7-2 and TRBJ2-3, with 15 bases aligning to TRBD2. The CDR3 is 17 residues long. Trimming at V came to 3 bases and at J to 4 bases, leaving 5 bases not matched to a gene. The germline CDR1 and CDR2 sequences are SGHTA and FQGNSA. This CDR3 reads CASSFWTSGGASDTQYF. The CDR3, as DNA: TGTGCCAGCAGCTTTTGGACTAGCGGGGGGGCATCAGATACGCAGTATTTT.

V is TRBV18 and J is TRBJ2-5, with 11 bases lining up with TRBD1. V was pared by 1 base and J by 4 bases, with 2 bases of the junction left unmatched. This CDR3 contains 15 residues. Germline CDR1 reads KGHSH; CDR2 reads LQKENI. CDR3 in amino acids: CASSPRTGGIETQYF. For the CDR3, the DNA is TGTGCCAGCTCACCACGGACAGGGGGCATAGAGACCCAGTACTTC.

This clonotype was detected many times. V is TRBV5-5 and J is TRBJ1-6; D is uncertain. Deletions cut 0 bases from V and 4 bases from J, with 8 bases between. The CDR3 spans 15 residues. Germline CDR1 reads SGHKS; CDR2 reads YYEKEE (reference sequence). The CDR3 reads CASSLASSYNSPLHF. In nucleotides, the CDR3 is TGTGCCAGCAGCTTGGCCAGCTCTTATAATTCACCCCTCCACTTT. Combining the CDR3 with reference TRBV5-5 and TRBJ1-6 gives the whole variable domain DAGVTQSPTHLIKTRGQQVTLRCSPISGHKSVSWYQQVLGQGPQFIFQYYEKEERGRGNFPDRFSARQFPNYSSELNVNALLLGDSALYLCASSLASSYNSPLHFGNGTRLTVT.

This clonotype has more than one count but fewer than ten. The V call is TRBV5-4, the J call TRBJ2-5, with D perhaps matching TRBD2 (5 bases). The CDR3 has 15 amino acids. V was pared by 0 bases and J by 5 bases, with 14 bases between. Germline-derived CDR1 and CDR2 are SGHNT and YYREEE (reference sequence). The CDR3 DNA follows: TGTGCCAGCAGCTTGGTTCTCGGGAACATGGAGACCCAGTACTTC. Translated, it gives CASSLVLGNMETQYF.

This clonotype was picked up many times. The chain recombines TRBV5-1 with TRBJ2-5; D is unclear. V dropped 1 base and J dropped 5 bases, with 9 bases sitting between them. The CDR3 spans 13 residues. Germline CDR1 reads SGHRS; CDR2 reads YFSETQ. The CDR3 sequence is CASSLSLGETQYF. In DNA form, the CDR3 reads TGCGCCAGCAGCTTGTCCCTGGGGGAGACCCAGTACTTC.

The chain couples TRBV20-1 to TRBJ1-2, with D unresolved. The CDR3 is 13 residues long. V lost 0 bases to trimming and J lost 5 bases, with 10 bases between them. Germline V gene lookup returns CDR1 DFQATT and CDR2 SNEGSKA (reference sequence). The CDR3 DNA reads TGCAGTGCTAGAGATCTCGAGGGTTATGGCTACACCTTC. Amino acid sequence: CSARDLEGYGYTF.